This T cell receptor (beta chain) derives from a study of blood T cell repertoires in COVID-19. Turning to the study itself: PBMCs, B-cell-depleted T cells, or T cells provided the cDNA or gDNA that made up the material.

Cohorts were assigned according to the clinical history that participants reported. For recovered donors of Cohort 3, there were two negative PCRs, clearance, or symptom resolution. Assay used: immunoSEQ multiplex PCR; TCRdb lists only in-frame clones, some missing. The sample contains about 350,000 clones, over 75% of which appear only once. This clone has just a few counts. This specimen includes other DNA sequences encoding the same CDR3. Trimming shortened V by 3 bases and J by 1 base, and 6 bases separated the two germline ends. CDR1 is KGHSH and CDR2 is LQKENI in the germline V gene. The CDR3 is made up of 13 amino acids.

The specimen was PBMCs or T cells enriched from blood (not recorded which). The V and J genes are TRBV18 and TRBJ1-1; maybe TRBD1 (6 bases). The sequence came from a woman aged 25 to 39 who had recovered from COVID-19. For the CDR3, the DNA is TGTGCCAGCTCACCGACAGGGAACACTGAAGCTTTCTTT. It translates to CASSPTGNTEAFF.